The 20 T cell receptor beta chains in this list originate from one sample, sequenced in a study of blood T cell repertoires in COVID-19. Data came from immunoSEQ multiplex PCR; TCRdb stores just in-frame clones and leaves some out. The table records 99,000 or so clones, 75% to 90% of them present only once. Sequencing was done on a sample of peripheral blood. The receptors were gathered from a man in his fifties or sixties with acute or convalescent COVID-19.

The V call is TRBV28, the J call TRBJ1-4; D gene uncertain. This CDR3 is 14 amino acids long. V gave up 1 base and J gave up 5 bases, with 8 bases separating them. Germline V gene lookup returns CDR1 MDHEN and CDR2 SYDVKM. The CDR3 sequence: CASSLLAGNEKLFF. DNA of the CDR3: TGTGCCAGCAGTTTATTAGCCGGAAATGAAAAACTGTTTTTT.

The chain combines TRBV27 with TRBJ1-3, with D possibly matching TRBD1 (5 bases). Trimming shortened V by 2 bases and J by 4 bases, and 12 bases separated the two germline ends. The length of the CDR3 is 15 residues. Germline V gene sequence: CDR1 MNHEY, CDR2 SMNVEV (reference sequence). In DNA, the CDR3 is TGTGCCAGCAGTTTAGGGGGACTCCCGGGAAACACCATATATTTT. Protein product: CASSLGGLPGNTIYF.

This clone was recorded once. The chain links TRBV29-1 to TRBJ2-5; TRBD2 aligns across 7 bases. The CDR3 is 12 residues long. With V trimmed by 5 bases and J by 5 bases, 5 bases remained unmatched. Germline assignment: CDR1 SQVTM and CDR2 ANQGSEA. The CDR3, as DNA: TGCAGCGTTCTGGGAGGGAGCGAGACCCAGTACTTC. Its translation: CSVLGGSETQYF.

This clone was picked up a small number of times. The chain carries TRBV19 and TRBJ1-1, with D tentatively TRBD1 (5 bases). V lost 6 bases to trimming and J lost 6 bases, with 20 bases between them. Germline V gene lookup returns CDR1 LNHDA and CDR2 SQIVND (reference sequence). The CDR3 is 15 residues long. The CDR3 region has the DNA TGTGCCAGTAGAAAGGAGGGGCGCGGGAAGGCTGAAGCTTTCTTT. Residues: CASRKEGRGKAEAFF.

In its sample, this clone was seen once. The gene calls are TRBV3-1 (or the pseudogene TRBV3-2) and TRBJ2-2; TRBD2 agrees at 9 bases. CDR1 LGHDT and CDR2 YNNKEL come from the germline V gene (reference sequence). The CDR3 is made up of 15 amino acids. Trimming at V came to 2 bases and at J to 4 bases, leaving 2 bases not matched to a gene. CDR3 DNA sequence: TGTGCCAGCAGCCAAACTAGCGGGCTCACCGGGGAGCTGTTTTTT. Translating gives CASSQTSGLTGELFF.

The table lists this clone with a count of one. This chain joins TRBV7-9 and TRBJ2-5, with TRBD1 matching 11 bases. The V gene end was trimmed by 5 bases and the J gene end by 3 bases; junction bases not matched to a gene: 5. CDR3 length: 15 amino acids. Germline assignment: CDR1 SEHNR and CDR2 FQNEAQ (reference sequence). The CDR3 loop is CASSQDRGRKETQYF. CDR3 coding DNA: TGTGCCAGCAGCCAGGACAGGGGGCGCAAAGAGACCCAGTACTTC.

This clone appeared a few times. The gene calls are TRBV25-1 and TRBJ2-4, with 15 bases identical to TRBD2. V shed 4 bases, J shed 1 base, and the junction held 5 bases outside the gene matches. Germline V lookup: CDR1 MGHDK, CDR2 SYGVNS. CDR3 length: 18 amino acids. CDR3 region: CASSGGTSGRWAKNIQYF. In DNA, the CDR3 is TGTGCCAGCAGTGGAGGGACTAGCGGGAGGTGGGCCAAAAACATTCAGTACTTC.

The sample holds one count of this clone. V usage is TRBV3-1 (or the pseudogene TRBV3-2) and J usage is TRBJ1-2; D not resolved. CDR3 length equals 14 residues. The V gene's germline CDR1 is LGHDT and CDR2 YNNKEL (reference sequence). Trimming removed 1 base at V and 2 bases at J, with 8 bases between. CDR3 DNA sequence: TGTGCCAGCAGCCAAGTTCCAGGAAACTATGGCTACACCTTC. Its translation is CASSQVPGNYGYTF.

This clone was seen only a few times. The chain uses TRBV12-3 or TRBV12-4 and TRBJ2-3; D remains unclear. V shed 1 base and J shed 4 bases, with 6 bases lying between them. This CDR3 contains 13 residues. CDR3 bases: TGTGCCAGCAGTTTAGAACGCGCAGATACGCAGTATTTT. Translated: CASSLERADTQYF.

The CDR3 sequence is CASSTETGTRTEAFF. For the CDR3, the DNA is TGTGCCAGTAGTACCGAGACAGGTACCCGCACTGAAGCTTTCTTT. The rearrangement joins TRBV19 to TRBJ1-1; D perhaps matches TRBD1 (6 bases). CDR1 and CDR2 from the germline V gene are LNHDA and SQIVND (reference sequence). The length of the CDR3 is 15 residues. The V gene lost 4 bases and the J gene lost 4 bases, with 16 bases spanning the gap.

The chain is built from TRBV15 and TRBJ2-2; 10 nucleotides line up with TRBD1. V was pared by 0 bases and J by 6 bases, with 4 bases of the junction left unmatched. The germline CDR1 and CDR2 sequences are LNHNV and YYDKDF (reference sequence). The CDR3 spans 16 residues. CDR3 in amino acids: CATSRDGTGVAGELFF. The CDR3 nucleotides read TGTGCCACCAGCAGAGACGGGACAGGGGTGGCCGGGGAGCTGTTTTTT.

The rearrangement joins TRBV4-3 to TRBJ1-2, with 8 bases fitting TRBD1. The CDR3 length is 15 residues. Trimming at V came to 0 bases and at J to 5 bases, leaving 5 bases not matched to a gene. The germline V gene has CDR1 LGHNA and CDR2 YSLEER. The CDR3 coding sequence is TGCGCCAGCAGCCAAGATCCCGGACAGGGTTATGGCTACACCTTC. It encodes CASSQDPGQGYGYTF.

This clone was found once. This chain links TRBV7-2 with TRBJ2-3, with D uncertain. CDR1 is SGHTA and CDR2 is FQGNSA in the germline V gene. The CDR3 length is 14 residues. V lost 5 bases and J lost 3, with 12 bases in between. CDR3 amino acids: CASSPRFRTDTQYF. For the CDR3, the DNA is TGTGCCAGCAGCCCCCGTTTTAGAACAGATACGCAGTATTTT. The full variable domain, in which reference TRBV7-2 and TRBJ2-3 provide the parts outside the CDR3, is GAGVSQSPSNKVTEKGKDVELRCDPISGHTALYWYRQSLGQGLEFLIYFQGNSAPDKSGLPSDRFSAERTGGSVSTLTIQRTQQEDSAVYLCASSPRFRTDTQYFGPGTRLTVL.

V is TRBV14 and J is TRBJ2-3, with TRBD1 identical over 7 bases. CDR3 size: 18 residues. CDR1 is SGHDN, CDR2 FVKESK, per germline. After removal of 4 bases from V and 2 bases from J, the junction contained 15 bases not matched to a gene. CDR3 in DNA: TGTGCCAGCAGCCTGCGCTCCGGGACAGTAACCTTCACAGATACGCAGTATTTT. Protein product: CASSLRSGTVTFTDTQYF.

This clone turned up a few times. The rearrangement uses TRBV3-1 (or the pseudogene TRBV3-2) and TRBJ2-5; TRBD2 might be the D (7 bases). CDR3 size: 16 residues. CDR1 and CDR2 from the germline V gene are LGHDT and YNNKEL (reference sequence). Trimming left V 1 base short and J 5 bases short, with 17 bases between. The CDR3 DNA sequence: TGTGCCAGCAGCCAAGCGGTTGGGGGGGCTGGGGAGACCCAGTACTTC. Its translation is CASSQAVGGAGETQYF.

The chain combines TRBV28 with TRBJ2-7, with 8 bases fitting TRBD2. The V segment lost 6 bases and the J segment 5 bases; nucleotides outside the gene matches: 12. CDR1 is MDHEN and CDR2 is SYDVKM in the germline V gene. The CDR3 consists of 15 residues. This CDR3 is CASRSLAGESDEQYV. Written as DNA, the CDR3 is TGTGCCAGCAGGTCGCTAGCGGGCGAATCGGACGAGCAGTACGTC.

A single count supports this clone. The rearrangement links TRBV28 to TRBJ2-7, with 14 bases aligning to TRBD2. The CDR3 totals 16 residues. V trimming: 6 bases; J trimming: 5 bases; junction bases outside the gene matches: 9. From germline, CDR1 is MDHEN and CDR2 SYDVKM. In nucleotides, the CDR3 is TGTGCCAGCAGCCTTGGGACTAGCGGGAGTTCCGACGAGCAGTACTTC. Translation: CASSLGTSGSSDEQYF.

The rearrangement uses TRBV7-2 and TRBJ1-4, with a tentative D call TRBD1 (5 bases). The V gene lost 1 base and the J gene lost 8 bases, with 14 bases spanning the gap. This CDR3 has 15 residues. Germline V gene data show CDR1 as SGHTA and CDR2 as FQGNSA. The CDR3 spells CASSLVGGAGEKLFF. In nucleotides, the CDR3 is TGTGCCAGCAGCTTAGTGGGAGGGGCCGGGGAAAAACTGTTTTTT.

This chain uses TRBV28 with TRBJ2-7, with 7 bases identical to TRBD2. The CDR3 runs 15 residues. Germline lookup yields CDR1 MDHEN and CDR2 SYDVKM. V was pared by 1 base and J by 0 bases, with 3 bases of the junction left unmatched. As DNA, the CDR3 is TGTGCCAGCAGTTTATTGGGCGGGAGCTCCTACGAGCAGTACTTC. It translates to CASSLLGGSSYEQYF.

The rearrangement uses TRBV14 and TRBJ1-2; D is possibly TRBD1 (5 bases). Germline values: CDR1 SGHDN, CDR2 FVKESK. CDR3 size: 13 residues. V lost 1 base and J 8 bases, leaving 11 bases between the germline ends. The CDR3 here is CASSQVGAGGYTF. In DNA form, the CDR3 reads TGTGCCAGCAGCCAAGTCGGGGCGGGGGGCTACACCTTC.